This entry features one TCR beta chain sequence. Its antigen is currently unknown. A read error may produce the germline difference seen at one junction end. The assay was immunoSEQ multiplex PCR, and TCRdb's table has in-frame clones only and misses some. Of more than 45,000 clones in the sample, 60% to 85% were seen once. The sample is drawn from a study of vaccination effects on CD4 cells after COVID-19. Across the study: Vaccination of participants consisted of two doses of either the BNT162b2 or mRNA-1273 vaccine. Study outcomes and limitations: Late post-vaccination samples showed marked contraction of infection- and vaccine-induced clones.

The CDR3 runs to 14 residues. CDR1 is SGHRS and CDR2 is YFSETQ in the germline V gene. Following 10 days of culture, CD4+ T cells were isolated. The sequencing here drew on CD4+ T cells from PBMCs cultured without peptide, taken before COVID-19 vaccination. The chain carries TRBV5-1 and TRBJ1-3, with D possibly TRBD1 on 5 matching bases. The TCR sequence derives from a human donor who received a COVID-19 vaccine. The CDR3 reads CAGSLAAGMNTIYF. The DNA for the CDR3 is TGCGCCGGCAGCCTGGCGGCAGGGATGAACACCATATATTTT.